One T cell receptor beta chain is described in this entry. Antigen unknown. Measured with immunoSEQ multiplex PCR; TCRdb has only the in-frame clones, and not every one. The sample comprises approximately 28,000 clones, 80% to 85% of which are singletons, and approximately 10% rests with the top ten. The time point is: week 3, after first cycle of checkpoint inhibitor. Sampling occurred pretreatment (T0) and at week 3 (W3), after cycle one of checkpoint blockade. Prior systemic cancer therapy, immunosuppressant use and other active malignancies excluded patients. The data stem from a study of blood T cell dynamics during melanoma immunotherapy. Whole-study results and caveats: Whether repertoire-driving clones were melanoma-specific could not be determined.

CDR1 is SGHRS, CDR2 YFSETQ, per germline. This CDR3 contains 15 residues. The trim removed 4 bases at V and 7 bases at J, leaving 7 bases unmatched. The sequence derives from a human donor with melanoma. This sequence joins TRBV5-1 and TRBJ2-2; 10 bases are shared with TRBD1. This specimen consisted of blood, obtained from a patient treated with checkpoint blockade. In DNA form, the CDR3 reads TGCGCCAGCAGCCCGGGACAGGGGTATGGCGGGGAGCTGTTTTTT. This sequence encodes CASSPGQGYGGELFF.